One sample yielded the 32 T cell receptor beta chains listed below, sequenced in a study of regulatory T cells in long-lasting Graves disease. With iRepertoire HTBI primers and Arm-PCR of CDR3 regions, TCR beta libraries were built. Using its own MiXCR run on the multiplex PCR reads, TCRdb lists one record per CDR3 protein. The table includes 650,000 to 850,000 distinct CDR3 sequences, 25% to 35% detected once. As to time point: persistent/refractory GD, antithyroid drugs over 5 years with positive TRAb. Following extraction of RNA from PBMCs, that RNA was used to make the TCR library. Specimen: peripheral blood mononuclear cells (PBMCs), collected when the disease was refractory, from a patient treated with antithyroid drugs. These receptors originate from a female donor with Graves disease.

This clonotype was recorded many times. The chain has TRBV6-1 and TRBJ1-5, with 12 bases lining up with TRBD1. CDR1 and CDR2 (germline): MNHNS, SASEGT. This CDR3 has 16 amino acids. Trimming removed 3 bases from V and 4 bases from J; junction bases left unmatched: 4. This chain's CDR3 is CASSDRDRGLNQPQHF. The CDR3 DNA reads TGTGCCAGCAGTGACCGGGACAGGGGGCTGAATCAGCCCCAGCATTTT.

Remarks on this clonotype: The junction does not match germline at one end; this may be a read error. The CDR3 DNA reads TGTGCCATCAGTGAGGGACAGGGCGTCTCGGCTAATGGAAAACTGTTTTTT. Its protein product is CAISEGQGVSANGKLFF. This chain joins TRBV10-3 and TRBJ1-4, with TRBD1 matching 8 bases. Germline loops: CDR1 ENHRY, CDR2 SYGVKD. This CDR3 is built from 17 residues.

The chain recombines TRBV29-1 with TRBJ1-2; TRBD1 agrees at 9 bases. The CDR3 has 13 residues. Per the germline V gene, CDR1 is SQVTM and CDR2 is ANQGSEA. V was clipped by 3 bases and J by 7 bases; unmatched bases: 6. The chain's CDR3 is CSVDTGGAGGYTF. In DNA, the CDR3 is TGCAGCGTTGATACAGGGGGCGCGGGTGGCTACACCTTC.

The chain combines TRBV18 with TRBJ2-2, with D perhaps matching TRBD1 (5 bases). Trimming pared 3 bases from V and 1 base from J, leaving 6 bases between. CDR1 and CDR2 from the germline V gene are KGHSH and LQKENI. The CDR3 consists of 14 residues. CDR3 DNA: TGTGCCAGCTCACCGGACAAGAACACCGGGGAGCTGTTTTTT. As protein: CASSPDKNTGELFF.

The CDR3 loop reads CASSVDGEESNEQYF. DNA of the CDR3: TGTGCCAGCAGCGTAGACGGAGAAGAGAGTAACGAGCAGTACTTC. V gene TRBV9 combines with J gene TRBJ2-7; D is unresolved. This CDR3 has 15 amino acids. V was clipped by 0 bases and J by 5 bases, with 15 bases between them. CDR1 and CDR2 from the germline V gene are SGDLS and YYNGEE.

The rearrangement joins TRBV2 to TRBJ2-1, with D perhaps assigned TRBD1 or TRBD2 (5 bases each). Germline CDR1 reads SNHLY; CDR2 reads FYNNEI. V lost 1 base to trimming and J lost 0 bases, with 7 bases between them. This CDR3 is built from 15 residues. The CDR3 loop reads CASSEVGDSYNEQFF. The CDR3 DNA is TGTGCCAGCAGTGAAGTGGGGGACTCCTACAATGAGCAGTTCTTC.

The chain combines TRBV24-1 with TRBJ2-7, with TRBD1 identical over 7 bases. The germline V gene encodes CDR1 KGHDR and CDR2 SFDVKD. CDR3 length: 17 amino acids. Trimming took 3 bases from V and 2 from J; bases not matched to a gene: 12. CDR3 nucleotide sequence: TGTGCCACCAGTGATCACCACCGGGACAGTCACCCCTACGAGCAGTACTTC. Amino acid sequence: CATSDHHRDSHPYEQYF.

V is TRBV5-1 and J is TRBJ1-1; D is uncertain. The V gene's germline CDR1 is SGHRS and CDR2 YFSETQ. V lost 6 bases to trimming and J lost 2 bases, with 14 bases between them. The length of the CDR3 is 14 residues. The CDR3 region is CASNRQGVNTEAFF. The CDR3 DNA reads TGCGCCAGCAACCGACAAGGAGTAAACACTGAAGCTTTCTTT.

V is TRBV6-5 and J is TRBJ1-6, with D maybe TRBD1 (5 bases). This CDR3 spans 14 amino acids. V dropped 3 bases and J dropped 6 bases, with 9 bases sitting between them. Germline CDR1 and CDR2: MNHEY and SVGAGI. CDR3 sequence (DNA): TGTGCCAGCAGTTATGTAAGGGGTAATTCACCCCTCCACTTT. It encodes CASSYVRGNSPLHF.

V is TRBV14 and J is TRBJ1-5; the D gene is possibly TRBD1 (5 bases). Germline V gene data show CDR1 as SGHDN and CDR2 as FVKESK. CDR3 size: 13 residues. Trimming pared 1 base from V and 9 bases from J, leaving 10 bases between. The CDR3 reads CASSQGPGLPQHF. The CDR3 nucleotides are TGTGCCAGCAGCCAAGGCCCAGGGCTGCCCCAGCATTTT.

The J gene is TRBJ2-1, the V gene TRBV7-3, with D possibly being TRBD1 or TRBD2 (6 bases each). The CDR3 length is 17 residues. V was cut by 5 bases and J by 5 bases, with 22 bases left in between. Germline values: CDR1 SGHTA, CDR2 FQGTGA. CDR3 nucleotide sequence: TGTGCCAGCAGCATGGTACGAGGCAGAGGGGGGAACAATGAGCAGTTCTTC. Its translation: CASSMVRGRGGNNEQFF. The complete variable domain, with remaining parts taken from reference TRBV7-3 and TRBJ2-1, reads GAGVSQTPSNKVTEKGKYVELRCDPISGHTALYWYRQSLGQGPEFLIYFQGTGAADDSGLPNDRFFAVRPEGSVSTLKIQRTERGDSAVYLCASSMVRGRGGNNEQFFGPGTRLTVL.

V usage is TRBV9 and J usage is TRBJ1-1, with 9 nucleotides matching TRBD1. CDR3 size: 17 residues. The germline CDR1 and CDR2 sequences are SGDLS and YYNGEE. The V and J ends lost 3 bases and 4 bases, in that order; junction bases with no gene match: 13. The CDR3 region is CASSAPGQGPHGTEAFF. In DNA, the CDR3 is TGTGCCAGCAGCGCCCCGGGACAGGGCCCCCATGGCACTGAAGCTTTCTTT.

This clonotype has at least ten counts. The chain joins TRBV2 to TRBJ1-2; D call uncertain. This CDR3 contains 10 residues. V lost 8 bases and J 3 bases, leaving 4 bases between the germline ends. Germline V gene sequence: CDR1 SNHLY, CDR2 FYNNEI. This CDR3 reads CASGDYGYTF. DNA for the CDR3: TGTGCCAGCGGGGACTATGGCTACACCTTC.

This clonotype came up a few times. CDR3: CASSSSRGKDTGELFF. In nucleotides, the CDR3 is TGTGCCAGCAGCTCGAGTAGGGGAAAAGACACCGGGGAGCTGTTTTTT. The chain couples TRBV7-3 to TRBJ2-2; the D gene is possibly TRBD1 (5 bases). This CDR3 contains 16 residues. V lost 4 bases and J 3 bases, leaving 15 bases between the germline ends. The germline CDR1 and CDR2 sequences are SGHTA and FQGTGA.

CDR3 region: CAISARDSGNTIYF. The DNA of the CDR3 is TGTGCCATCAGTGCACGGGACAGTGGAAACACCATATATTTT. V gene TRBV10-3 combines with J gene TRBJ1-3; 7 nucleotides agree with TRBD1. J lost 3 bases, V lost 4 bases, and 3 bases had no gene match. The CDR3 covers 14 residues. CDR1 is ENHRY, CDR2 SYGVKD, per germline.

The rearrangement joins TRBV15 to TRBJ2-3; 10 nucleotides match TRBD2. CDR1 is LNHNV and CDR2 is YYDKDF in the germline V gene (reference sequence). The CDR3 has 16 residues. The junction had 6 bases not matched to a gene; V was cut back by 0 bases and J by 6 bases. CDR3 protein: CATSREIAGGSDTQYF. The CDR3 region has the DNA TGTGCCACCAGCAGAGAAATAGCGGGAGGCTCCGATACGCAGTATTTT. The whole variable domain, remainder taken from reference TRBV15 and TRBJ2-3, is DAMVIQNPRYQVTQFGKPVTLSCSQTLNHNVMYWYQQKSSQAPKLLFHYYDKDFNNEADTPDNFQSRRPNTSFCFLDIRSPGLGDTAMYLCATSREIAGGSDTQYFGPGTRLTVL.

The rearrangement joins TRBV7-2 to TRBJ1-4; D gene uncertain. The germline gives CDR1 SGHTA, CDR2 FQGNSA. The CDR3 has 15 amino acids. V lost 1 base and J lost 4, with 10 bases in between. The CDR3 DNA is TGTGCCAGCAGCTTAGTCCGGGGTCTTAATGAAAAACTGTTTTTT. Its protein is CASSLVRGLNEKLFF.

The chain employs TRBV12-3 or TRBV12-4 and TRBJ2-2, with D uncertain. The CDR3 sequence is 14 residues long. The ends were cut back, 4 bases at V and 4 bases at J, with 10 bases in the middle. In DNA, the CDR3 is TGTGCCAGCAGTTCCCGCCTGTGCACCGGGGAGCTGTTTTTT. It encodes CASSSRLCTGELFF.

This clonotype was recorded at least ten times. The CDR3 loop reads CASSPTVGTEAFF. As DNA, the CDR3 is TGTGCCAGCAGTCCCACAGTGGGCACTGAAGCTTTCTTT. The rearrangement joins TRBV12-3 or TRBV12-4 to TRBJ1-1; D not resolved. Deletions cut 5 bases from V and 4 bases from J, with 11 bases between. The length of the CDR3 is 13 residues.

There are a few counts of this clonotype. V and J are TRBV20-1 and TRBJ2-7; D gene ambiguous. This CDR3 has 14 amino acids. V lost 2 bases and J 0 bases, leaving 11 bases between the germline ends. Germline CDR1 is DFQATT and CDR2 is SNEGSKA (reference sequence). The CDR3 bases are TGCAGTGCTAGAAGTTGGCAGGACTCCTACGAGCAGTACTTC. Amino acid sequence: CSARSWQDSYEQYF.

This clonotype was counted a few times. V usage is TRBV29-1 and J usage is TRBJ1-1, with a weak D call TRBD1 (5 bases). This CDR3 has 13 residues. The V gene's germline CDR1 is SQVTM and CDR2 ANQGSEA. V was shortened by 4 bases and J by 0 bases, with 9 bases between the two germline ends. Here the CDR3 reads CSVAEGLNTEAFF. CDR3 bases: TGCAGCGTTGCAGAGGGGTTGAACACTGAAGCTTTCTTT.

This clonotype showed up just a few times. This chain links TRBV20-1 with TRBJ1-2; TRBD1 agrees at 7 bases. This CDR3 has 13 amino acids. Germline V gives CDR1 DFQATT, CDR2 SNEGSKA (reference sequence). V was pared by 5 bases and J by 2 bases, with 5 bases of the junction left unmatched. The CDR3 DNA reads TGCAGTGCTTCCCGGACAGGCAACTATGGCTACACCTTC. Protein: CSASRTGNYGYTF.

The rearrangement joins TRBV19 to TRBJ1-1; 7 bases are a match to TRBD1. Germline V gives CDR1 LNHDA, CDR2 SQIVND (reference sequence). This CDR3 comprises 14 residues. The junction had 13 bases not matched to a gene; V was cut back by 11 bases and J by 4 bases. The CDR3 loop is CAATPRGWTTEAFF. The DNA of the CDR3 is TGTGCCGCCACCCCCAGGGGGTGGACCACTGAAGCTTTCTTT.

CDR3 residues: CSATLLNNEQFF. In DNA, the CDR3 is TGCAGTGCTACCCTGCTGAACAATGAGCAGTTCTTC. The V and J genes are TRBV20-1 and TRBJ2-1, with D hard to call. Germline V CDR1 and CDR2: DFQATT, SNEGSKA (reference sequence). V lost 4 bases and J lost 5, with 9 bases in between. This CDR3 comprises 12 residues.

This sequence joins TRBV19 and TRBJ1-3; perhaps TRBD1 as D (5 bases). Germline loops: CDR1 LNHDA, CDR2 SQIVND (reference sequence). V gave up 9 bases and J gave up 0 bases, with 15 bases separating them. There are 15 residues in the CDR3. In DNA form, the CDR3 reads TGTGCCAGCGCGGCGGGGGGGACCTCTGGAAACACCATATATTTT. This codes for CASAAGGTSGNTIYF.

Here the CDR3 reads CASSIQGVGYTF. DNA of the CDR3: TGTGCCAGCAGTATCCAGGGGGTTGGCTACACCTTC. The chain combines TRBV5-4 with TRBJ1-2, with TRBD1 identical over 7 bases. This CDR3 is 12 amino acids long. Germline assignment: CDR1 SGHNT and CDR2 YYREEE (reference sequence). The V segment lost 5 bases and the J segment 7 bases; nucleotides outside the gene matches: 5.

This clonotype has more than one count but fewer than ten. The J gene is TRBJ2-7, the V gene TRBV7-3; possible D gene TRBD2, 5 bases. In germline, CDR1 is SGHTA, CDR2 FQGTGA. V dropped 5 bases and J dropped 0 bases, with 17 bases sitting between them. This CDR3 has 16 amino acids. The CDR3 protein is CASSAISAETSYEQYF. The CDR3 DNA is TGTGCCAGCAGCGCGATTTCAGCGGAGACCTCCTACGAGCAGTACTTC.

The DNA for the CDR3 is TGCAGCGCAGACGGAACCTATGGCTACACCTTC. Its protein is CSADGTYGYTF. The J gene is TRBJ1-2, the V gene TRBV29-1; D uncertain. Trimming took off 7 bases at V and 4 bases at J, with 10 bases between the two ends. This CDR3 contains 11 residues. Per germline, CDR1 SQVTM and CDR2 ANQGSEA.

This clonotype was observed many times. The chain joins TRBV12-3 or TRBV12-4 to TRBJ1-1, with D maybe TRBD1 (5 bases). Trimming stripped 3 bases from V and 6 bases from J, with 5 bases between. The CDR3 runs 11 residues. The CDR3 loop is CASSFRAEAFF. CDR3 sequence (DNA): TGTGCCAGCAGTTTCAGGGCTGAAGCTTTCTTT.

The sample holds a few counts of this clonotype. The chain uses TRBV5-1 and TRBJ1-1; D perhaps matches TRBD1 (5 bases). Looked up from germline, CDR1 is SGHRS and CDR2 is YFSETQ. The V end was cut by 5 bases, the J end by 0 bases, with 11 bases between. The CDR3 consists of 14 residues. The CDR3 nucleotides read TGCGCCAGCAGGTGGGACGACATGAACACTGAAGCTTTCTTT. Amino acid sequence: CASRWDDMNTEAFF.

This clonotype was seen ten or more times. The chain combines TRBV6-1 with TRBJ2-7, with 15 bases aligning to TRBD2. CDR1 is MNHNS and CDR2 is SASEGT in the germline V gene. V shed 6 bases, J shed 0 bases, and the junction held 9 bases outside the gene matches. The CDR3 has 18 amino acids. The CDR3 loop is CASRGGGLAGGRSYEQYF. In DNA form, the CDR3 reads TGTGCCAGCAGAGGGGGAGGACTAGCGGGAGGGCGCTCCTACGAGCAGTACTTC.

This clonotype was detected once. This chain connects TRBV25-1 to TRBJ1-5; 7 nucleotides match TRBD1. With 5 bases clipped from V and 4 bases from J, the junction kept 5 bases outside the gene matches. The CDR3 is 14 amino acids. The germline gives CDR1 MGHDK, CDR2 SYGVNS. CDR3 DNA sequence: TGTGCCAGCAGTAGGCCGGGACAGAATCAGCCCCAGCATTTT. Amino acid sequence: CASSRPGQNQPQHF.